This entry concerns a single T cell receptor (beta chain). Germline V CDR1 and CDR2: KGHDR, SFDVKD. This CDR3 comprises 12 residues. V dropped 3 bases and J dropped 10 bases, with 9 bases sitting between them. Methods used by the authors: Researchers report that nucleated cell counts were estimated from reference gene primer amplification. The assay was immunoSEQ multiplex PCR, and TCRdb's table has in-frame clones only and misses some. V and J calls and clone size come straight from that table; D and trimming were deduced from the DNA. The sample yields roughly 250,000 clones, about 90% seen once. The record originates from a study of blood T cell repertoires in COVID-19. Study-level information: Some COVID-19 samples were acute and others convalescent; all came from the United States, Italy and Spain. The analysed material was cDNA or gDNA that came from T cells, B-cell-depleted T cells, or PBMCs.

V gene TRBV24-1 combines with J gene TRBJ2-1, with D possibly being TRBD2 (5 bases). The sequencing sample was made of peripheral blood. The sequence derives from a man aged 60 to 69 who had recovered from COVID-19. CDR3 nucleotide sequence: TGTGCCACCAGTGATCCAGCGGACGAGCAGTTCTTC. The encoded protein is CATSDPADEQFF.